This TCR beta chain was sequenced in a study of OX40 agonist ivuxolimab in advanced cancers. Overall study context: Those treated in dose escalation had hepatocellular carcinoma, melanoma, renal cell cancer or head and neck cancer.

Data came from immunoSEQ multiplex PCR; TCRdb stores just in-frame clones and leaves some out. The table records nearly 85,000 clones, approximately 87% of them present only once. The CDR3 has 14 amino acids. Trimming shortened V by 2 bases and J by 4 bases, and 9 bases separated the two germline ends. Germline V gene data show CDR1 as MNHNY and CDR2 as SVGAGI (reference sequence). Sequencing used CD4+ or CD8+ T cells sorted from blood, obtained in a trial of the OX40 agonist ivuxolimab. J is TRBJ1-5 and V is TRBV6-6; D is ambiguous. The source of this sequence is an adult with an advanced solid tumor such as melanoma, head and neck, liver or kidney cancer. CDR3 amino acids: CASSYLQANQPQHF. The CDR3 DNA is TGTGCCAGCAGTTACCTGCAGGCAAATCAGCCCCAGCATTTT.